Listed here are 24 T cell receptor beta chains from one sample, sequenced in a study of T cell responses to AZD1222 COVID-19 vaccine. Profiling relied on immunoSEQ multiplex PCR, and the TCRdb table lists in-frame clones only, not all of them. Of 150,000 to 200,000 clones in the sample, about 92% were seen once. The source was peripheral blood, collected 28 days after the second dose of the MenACWY control vaccine. The receptors were sampled from an adult who received the MenACWY meningococcal vaccine as a control.

The J gene is TRBJ1-3, the V gene TRBV19; D remains unclear. V lost 3 bases, J lost 0 bases, and 15 bases lay in between. CDR1 is LNHDA and CDR2 is SQIVND in the germline V gene (reference sequence). This CDR3 comprises 17 residues. The CDR3 sequence is CASSILLGQFSGNTIYF. Here the CDR3 DNA reads TGTGCCAGTAGTATTCTATTAGGGCAGTTCTCTGGAAACACCATATATTTT.

V usage is TRBV15 and J usage is TRBJ2-3, with 11 positions matching TRBD2. The CDR3 has 19 amino acids. Trimming at V came to 5 bases and at J to 0 bases, leaving 13 bases not matched to a gene. CDR1 and CDR2 from the germline V gene are LNHNV and YYDKDF (reference sequence). The CDR3 region is CATSGRLAGSNPSTDTQYF. CDR3 nucleotide sequence: TGTGCCACCAGCGGGCGACTAGCGGGATCTAACCCTAGCACAGATACGCAGTATTTT.

The chain recombines TRBV5-1 with TRBJ1-1; D uncertain. The germline gives CDR1 SGHRS, CDR2 YFSETQ. The CDR3 sequence is 14 residues long. V dropped 0 bases and J dropped 5 bases, with 11 bases sitting between them. CDR3 region: CASSLEGRVTEAFF. The CDR3 DNA follows: TGCGCCAGCAGCTTGGAAGGAAGGGTGACTGAAGCTTTCTTT. Full variable domain (remainder filled in from reference TRBV5-1 and TRBJ1-1): KAGVTQTPRYLIKTRGQQVTLSCSPISGHRSVSWYQQTPGQGLQFLFEYFSETQRNKGNFPGRFSGRQFSNSRSEMNVSTLELGDSALYLCASSLEGRVTEAFFGQGTRLTVV.

This clone has only one observation. The chain couples TRBV29-1 to TRBJ2-3; TRBD2 aligns across 8 bases. The V gene end was trimmed by 3 bases and the J gene end by 4 bases; junction bases not matched to a gene: 3. The CDR3 length is 13 residues. Germline loops: CDR1 SQVTM, CDR2 ANQGSEA. The DNA of the CDR3 is TGCAGCGTTGAGGGGACTAGATCAGATACGCAGTATTTT. Amino acids: CSVEGTRSDTQYF.

The chain combines TRBV19 with TRBJ1-4; weak D call: TRBD1 (6 bases). Germline CDR1 reads LNHDA; CDR2 reads SQIVND (reference sequence). This CDR3 region has 15 residues. V was shortened by 6 bases and J by 10 bases, with 21 bases between the two germline ends. The CDR3: CASREGGSSAGKLFF. Written as DNA, the CDR3 is TGTGCCAGTAGGGAGGGGGGCAGTTCGGCCGGAAAACTGTTTTTT.

The chain joins TRBV7-6 to TRBJ1-5; 7 nucleotides agree with TRBD1. The CDR3 sequence is 18 residues long. J lost 5 bases, V lost 5 bases, and 18 bases had no gene match. Germline V lookup: CDR1 SGHVS, CDR2 FNYEAQ. The CDR3 nucleotides are TGTGCCAGCAGCCCCCCGTGGGCAGGGGGGTTTGTTTATCAGCCCCAGCATTTT. Protein: CASSPPWAGGFVYQPQHF.

Comments on this clone: A junction boundary mismatches the germline segment, possibly from a read error. The V gene is TRBV3-1 (or the pseudogene TRBV3-2), the J gene TRBJ1-1; no clear D gene. The CDR3 runs 15 residues. CDR1 is LGHDT and CDR2 is YNNKEL in the germline V gene (reference sequence). CDR3 sequence reads: CASRQAAVMNTEAFF. The DNA for the CDR3 is TGTGCCAGCAGACAAGCCGCAGTCATGAACACTGAAGCTTTCTTT.

V and J are TRBV3-1 (or the pseudogene TRBV3-2) and TRBJ1-2; 9 bases align to TRBD1. Unmatched junction bases numbered 6, after V lost 4 bases and J lost 3 bases. The germline gives CDR1 LGHDT, CDR2 YNNKEL (reference sequence). This CDR3 is built from 15 residues. The CDR3 loop is CASSRLTGGDYGYTF. CDR3 in DNA: TGTGCCAGCAGCCGATTGACAGGGGGAGACTATGGCTACACCTTC.

The chain combines TRBV7-6 with TRBJ1-1, with a weak D call TRBD1 (6 bases). V lost 4 bases to trimming and J lost 4 bases, with 16 bases between them. Germline-derived CDR1 and CDR2 are SGHVS and FNYEAQ. The CDR3 length is 15 residues. The CDR3 sequence is CASSSSWDTSTEAFF. The DNA for the CDR3 is TGTGCCAGCAGCTCCTCTTGGGACACGAGCACTGAAGCTTTCTTT.

The chain carries TRBV29-1 and TRBJ1-2, with D perhaps matching TRBD1 (5 bases). CDR3 length: 14 amino acids. V lost 7 bases and J lost 10, with 25 bases in between. Germline loops: CDR1 SQVTM, CDR2 ANQGSEA. CDR3 nucleotides: TGCAGCGCATGTCTTGAAGGGGTTGGCCCTGCCTACACCTTC. This gives the protein CSACLEGVGPAYTF.

V gene TRBV7-2 combines with J gene TRBJ1-6; D gene uncertain. V lost 8 bases and J lost 6, with 17 bases in between. This CDR3 is 15 amino acids long. CDR1 and CDR2 from the germline V gene are SGHTA and FQGNSA. The CDR3: CASQLQDVINSPLHF. The CDR3 nucleotides read TGTGCCAGCCAACTTCAGGATGTCATTAATTCACCCCTCCACTTT.

This sequence joins TRBV6-6 and TRBJ2-5, with D hard to call. V was cut by 5 bases and J by 3 bases, with 13 bases left in between. Germline CDR1 is MNHNY and CDR2 is SVGAGI (reference sequence). The CDR3 contains 14 residues. CDR3 sequence reads: CASSLGLREETQYF. The CDR3 DNA reads TGTGCCAGCAGTCTGGGTTTAAGGGAAGAGACCCAGTACTTC.

V is TRBV19 and J is TRBJ2-1, with 15 bases fitting TRBD2. Looked up from germline, CDR1 is LNHDA and CDR2 is SQIVND (reference sequence). CDR3 length: 18 amino acids. Germline trimming cut 7 bases from V and 4 bases from J; bases unmatched to any gene: 11. The CDR3 spells CASTQFGLAGGRYNEQFF. CDR3 coding DNA: TGTGCCAGTACCCAATTCGGACTAGCGGGAGGGCGATACAATGAGCAGTTCTTC. Full variable domain (missing parts from reference TRBV19 and TRBJ2-1): DGGITQSPKYLFRKEGQNVTLSCEQNLNHDAMYWYRQDPGQGLRLIYYSQIVNDFQKGDIAEGYSVSREKKESFPLTVTSAQKNPTAFYLCASTQFGLAGGRYNEQFFGPGTRLTVL.

This chain connects TRBV14 to TRBJ2-1; 7 bases match TRBD2. The CDR3 runs 19 residues. J gave up 10 bases and V 5 bases, and 26 bases lay outside the gene matches. Germline V gives CDR1 SGHDN, CDR2 FVKESK. The CDR3: CASSSGRASGLYSVEEQFF. In DNA, the CDR3 is TGTGCCAGCAGCTCGGGACGGGCTAGCGGATTGTATTCCGTCGAGGAGCAGTTCTTC. Filled out from reference TRBV14 and TRBJ2-1, the complete variable domain reads EAGVTQFPSHSVIEKGQTVTLRCDPISGHDNLYWYRRVMGKEIKFLLHFVKESKQDESGMPNNRFLAERTGGTYSTLKVQPAELEDSGVYFCASSSGRASGLYSVEEQFFGPGTRLTVL.

This clone has a single count. The chain has TRBV11-2 and TRBJ2-1; 8 nucleotides align to TRBD2. Germline loops: CDR1 SGHAT, CDR2 FQNNGV. The CDR3 covers 14 residues. Germline trimming cut 5 bases from V and 4 bases from J; bases unmatched to any gene: 4. The CDR3 DNA reads TGTGCCAGCAGCGGCGGGGGGCTTTACAATGAGCAGTTCTTC. It yields the protein CASSGGGLYNEQFF.

This rearrangement joins TRBV30 to TRBJ1-3; D is ambiguous. CDR1 is GTSNPN and CDR2 is SVGIG in the germline V gene (reference sequence). Trimming cost V 5 bases and J 0 bases, with 11 bases left between them. This CDR3 has 14 residues. The CDR3 loop is CAWATVSSGNTIYF. The CDR3 DNA follows: TGTGCCTGGGCGACTGTAAGCTCTGGAAACACCATATATTTT.

The J gene is TRBJ1-1, the V gene TRBV7-8; 9 nucleotides align to TRBD1. Germline CDR1 SGHVS, CDR2 FQNEAQ. The CDR3 loop spans 16 amino acids. The trim removed 5 bases at V and 5 bases at J, leaving 12 bases unmatched. Here the CDR3 DNA reads TGTGCCAGCAGCAAGGGACAGGGAGCGCGGAGGACTGAAGCTTTCTTT. Residues: CASSKGQGARRTEAFF.

The chain links TRBV19 to TRBJ1-4; D is possibly TRBD1 (6 bases). Trimming cost V 5 bases and J 6 bases, with 19 bases left between them. The CDR3 runs 16 residues. Germline V gene lookup returns CDR1 LNHDA and CDR2 SQIVND (reference sequence). DNA of the CDR3: TGTGCCAGTAGTTTCACACCGGACAGCGAGCATGAAAAACTGTTTTTT. Translated, it gives CASSFTPDSEHEKLFF.

The chain carries TRBV19 and TRBJ1-1, with TRBD1 matching 8 bases. V lost 3 bases, J lost 3 bases, and 0 bases stayed unmatched. Germline lookup yields CDR1 LNHDA and CDR2 SQIVND (reference sequence). There are 13 residues in the CDR3. This CDR3 is CASSMTGDTEAFF. The CDR3 DNA sequence: TGTGCCAGTAGTATGACAGGGGACACTGAAGCTTTCTTT.

The chain employs TRBV19 and TRBJ1-6; no firm D call. This CDR3 contains 13 residues. Germline V gene data show CDR1 as LNHDA and CDR2 as SQIVND (reference sequence). V was cut by 6 bases and J by 7 bases, with 10 bases left in between. The CDR3: CASSGSLNSPLHF. DNA for the CDR3: TGTGCCAGTAGCGGGTCCTTGAATTCACCCCTCCACTTT.

The chain recombines TRBV12-3 or TRBV12-4 with TRBJ2-1, with D hard to call. V shed 0 bases and J shed 7 bases, with 4 bases lying between them. The CDR3 runs 12 residues. The CDR3 DNA is TGTGCCAGCAGTTTAGCACGAAATGAGCAGTTCTTC. Amino acids: CASSLARNEQFF.

The chain is built from TRBV10-3 and TRBJ1-6, with TRBD1 matching 9 bases. Trimming took 4 bases from V and 7 from J; bases not matched to a gene: 5. This CDR3 comprises 15 residues. CDR1 is ENHRY, CDR2 SYGVKD, per germline. The CDR3 is CAISGQDRGNSPLHF. CDR3 DNA sequence: TGTGCCATCAGTGGCCAGGACAGGGGAAATTCACCCCTCCACTTT.

The chain carries TRBV7-2 and TRBJ2-3; D gene ambiguous. The length of the CDR3 is 18 residues. The V end lost 2 bases, the J end lost 2 bases, and 20 bases lay between the germline ends. Germline V CDR1 and CDR2: SGHTA, FQGNSA. CDR3 nucleotide sequence: TGTGCCAGCAGCTTACAGGATGCCGGAGACTGGTCCACAGATACGCAGTATTTT. This sequence encodes CASSLQDAGDWSTDTQYF.

CDR3 in amino acids: CASRGTVSLYGYTF. The CDR3 DNA reads TGTGCCTCCAGGGGGACAGTTTCCCTCTATGGCTACACCTTC. The chain carries TRBV27 and TRBJ1-2; 7 bases are shared with TRBD1. With V trimmed by 11 bases and J by 4 bases, 13 bases remained unmatched. The CDR3 spans 14 residues. Germline V CDR1 and CDR2: MNHEY, SMNVEV (reference sequence).